The 21 T cell receptor beta chains below were found in one sample sequenced in a study of blood T cell repertoires in COVID-19. Using immunoSEQ multiplex PCR, the repertoire was profiled, and TCRdb retains in-frame clones only, with some absent. The data show about 16,000 clones, roughly 89% seen once. Specimen: peripheral blood. These receptors were obtained from an elderly woman with COVID-19, enrolled during active disease.

The sample holds one count of this clone. This chain uses TRBV27 with TRBJ1-2, with TRBD1 as a possible D gene (6 bases). The ends were cut back, 0 bases at V and 4 bases at J, with 18 bases in the middle. Germline lookup yields CDR1 MNHEY and CDR2 SMNVEV (reference sequence). This CDR3 has 17 amino acids. CDR3 bases: TGTGCCAGCAGTTTATCACCCGGTGGGGGGGCTACCTATGGCTACACCTTC. Translated: CASSLSPGGGATYGYTF.

This clone showed up just a few times. The V and J genes are TRBV4-2 and TRBJ1-4; D is uncertain. V was shortened by 1 base and J by 4 bases, with 10 bases between the two germline ends. CDR3 length: 15 amino acids. Germline V gene data show CDR1 as LGHNA and CDR2 as YNFKEQ. The CDR3 here is CASSQVSGLNEKLFF. Here the CDR3 DNA reads TGTGCCAGCAGCCAAGTGAGCGGTCTTAATGAAAAACTGTTTTTT.

This sequence joins TRBV28 and TRBJ1-3; 7 bases line up with TRBD1. Germline V CDR1 and CDR2: MDHEN, SYDVKM. The CDR3 spans 14 residues. The J segment lost 6 bases and the V segment lost 9 bases, leaving 11 bases of the junction unmatched. This chain's CDR3 is CASGGQVPANTIYF. DNA for the CDR3: TGTGCCAGTGGAGGACAGGTCCCTGCAAACACCATATATTTT.

This clone was recorded only once. The chain joins TRBV29-1 to TRBJ1-2; 9 bases align to TRBD1. The CDR3 runs to 15 residues. V lost 6 bases to trimming and J lost 7 bases; unmatched junction nucleotides: 15. CDR1 and CDR2 from the germline V gene are SQVTM and ANQGSEA. CDR3 nucleotide sequence: TGCAGCGTCGCCCCAGATTTACAGGGGGCGGGTGGCTACACCTTC. Translating gives CSVAPDLQGAGGYTF.

The chain links TRBV4-2 to TRBJ2-2; tentative D call: TRBD2 (5 bases). CDR3 length equals 16 residues. Germline V lookup: CDR1 LGHNA, CDR2 YNFKEQ. With 5 bases removed from V and 5 bases from J, the gap between germline ends came to 18 bases. This chain's CDR3 is CASSSREVSGTGELFF. CDR3 DNA: TGTGCCAGCAGCTCCCGGGAAGTAAGTGGAACCGGGGAGCTGTTTTTT.

This chain uses TRBV4-2 with TRBJ2-1; 12 bases are a match to TRBD2. In germline, CDR1 is LGHNA, CDR2 YNFKEQ. The junction had 8 bases not matched to a gene; V was cut back by 2 bases and J by 6 bases. This CDR3 has 17 amino acids. This CDR3 reads CASSQFSTSGGFNEQFF. CDR3 DNA sequence: TGTGCCAGCAGCCAATTTTCGACTAGCGGGGGTTTCAATGAGCAGTTCTTC.

This clone was recorded once. The chain combines TRBV3-1 (or the pseudogene TRBV3-2) with TRBJ1-4; D is uncertain. Trimming stripped 2 bases from V and 0 bases from J, with 4 bases between. Germline V gene data show CDR1 as LGHDT and CDR2 as YNNKEL (reference sequence). CDR3 length: 14 residues. CDR3 loop: CASSQLATNEKLFF. CDR3 DNA: TGTGCCAGCAGCCAACTCGCAACTAATGAAAAACTGTTTTTT.

The sample holds one count of this clone. The CDR3 DNA reads as TGTGCCAGCAGACACCGGGACACAGGTGTAAGCAATCAGCCCCAGCATTTT. Translation: CASRHRDTGVSNQPQHF. The rearrangement uses TRBV6-4 and TRBJ1-5, with D tentatively TRBD1 (6 bases). The CDR3 runs 17 residues. V was clipped by 6 bases and J by 1 base, with 19 bases between them. The V gene's germline CDR1 is MRHNA and CDR2 SNTAGT.

J is TRBJ2-5 and V is TRBV7-9; 7 nucleotides align to TRBD2. V shed 3 bases, J shed 6 bases, and the junction held 4 bases outside the gene matches. CDR1 is SEHNR and CDR2 is FQNEAQ in the germline V gene (reference sequence). The CDR3 covers 13 residues. The CDR3 nucleotides are TGTGCCAGCAGCTTGGGGAGGGAACAGACCCAGTACTTC. It yields the protein CASSLGREQTQYF.

The gene calls are TRBV10-3 and TRBJ1-4, with TRBD1 matching over 9 bases. Germline trimming cut 4 bases from V and 4 bases from J; bases unmatched to any gene: 4. This CDR3 is 15 amino acids long. CDR1 and CDR2 (germline): ENHRY, SYGVKD. CDR3 region: CAISGGQGGNEKLFF. In nucleotides, the CDR3 is TGTGCCATCAGTGGGGGACAGGGAGGTAATGAAAAACTGTTTTTT.

V usage is TRBV21-1 and J usage is TRBJ2-7; the DNA was not compared with TRBD1, the D call given in the table. TRBV21-1 is given as a pseudogene. CDR3 size: 12 residues. The DNA of the CDR3 is TGTGCCAGCAGCAAGGCCCTCCAGGGGCAGTACTTC. This codes for CASSKALQGQYF.

This clone was detected only once. The chain couples TRBV6-4 to TRBJ2-2, with 7 bases fitting TRBD1. This CDR3 comprises 15 residues. Germline lookup yields CDR1 MRHNA and CDR2 SNTAGT. With V trimmed by 0 bases and J by 5 bases, 3 bases remained unmatched. CDR3 coding DNA: TGTGCCAGCAGTGACTCGGGGGACAGAACCGGGGAGCTGTTTTTT. It translates to CASSDSGDRTGELFF.

CDR3 sequence reads: CAISPGQPIGTDTQYF. The CDR3 DNA reads as TGTGCCATCAGCCCGGGACAGCCTATCGGCACAGATACGCAGTATTTT. The gene calls are TRBV10-3 and TRBJ2-3, with 7 bases matching TRBD1. The CDR3 consists of 16 residues. The ends lost 6 bases at V and 1 base at J; junction bases unmatched: 10. Looked up from germline, CDR1 is ENHRY and CDR2 is SYGVKD.

The rearrangement links TRBV5-4 to TRBJ2-1, with TRBD2 identical over 9 bases. CDR1 and CDR2 (germline): SGHNT, YYREEE (reference sequence). V was pared by 1 base and J by 0 bases, with 5 bases of the junction left unmatched. This CDR3 is built from 17 residues. The CDR3 is CASSLTGSGSSYNEQFF. The CDR3, as DNA: TGTGCCAGCAGCTTGACCGGTAGCGGGAGCTCCTACAATGAGCAGTTCTTC.

About this clone itself: An end of the junction does not agree with germline; a read error may underlie this. The chain employs TRBV3-1 (or the pseudogene TRBV3-2) and TRBJ2-3; 10 bases map to TRBD2. Germline V gene data show CDR1 as LGHDT and CDR2 as YNNKEL (reference sequence). This CDR3 comprises 15 residues. The CDR3 loop reads CASSRSEGASGGRDF. The DNA of the CDR3 is TGTGCCAGCAGCCGAAGTGAGGGAGCTAGCGGGGGCCGTGATTTT.

The chain is built from TRBV6-5 and TRBJ1-5; TRBD1 matches 8 bases. Germline CDR1 reads MNHEY; CDR2 reads SVGAGI. CDR3 length: 14 residues. J was trimmed by 3 bases and V by 5 bases; bases with no gene match: 3. CDR3 DNA: TGTGCCAGCAGTCCGACAGGGGACAATCAGCCCCAGCATTTT. It codes for CASSPTGDNQPQHF.

This rearrangement joins TRBV19 to TRBJ2-7; the D is unclear. CDR1 LNHDA and CDR2 SQIVND come from the germline V gene (reference sequence). This CDR3 has 14 amino acids. V lost 7 bases, J lost 5 bases, and 18 bases lay in between. DNA of the CDR3: TGTGCCAGTACCTCGAGAGGCCCAGAGGACGAGCAGTACTTC. Protein product: CASTSRGPEDEQYF.

The J gene is TRBJ1-2, the V gene TRBV7-2; no definite D call. The V end lost 4 bases, the J end lost 8 bases, and 20 bases lay between the germline ends. Per the germline V gene, CDR1 is SGHTA and CDR2 is FQGNSA. CDR3 length: 15 residues. This CDR3 is CASSSIDGVTRGYTF. Written as DNA, the CDR3 is TGTGCCAGCAGCTCCATAGACGGGGTTACAAGAGGCTACACCTTC. The full variable domain, in which reference TRBV7-2 and TRBJ1-2 provide the parts outside the CDR3, is GAGVSQSPSNKVTEKGKDVELRCDPISGHTALYWYRQSLGQGLEFLIYFQGNSAPDKSGLPSDRFSAERTGGSVSTLTIQRTQQEDSAVYLCASSSIDGVTRGYTFGSGTRLTVV.

The chain uses TRBV5-4 and TRBJ1-2; TRBD1 might be the D (5 bases). Trimming took 0 bases from V and 7 from J, leaving 19 bases between them. Germline lookup yields CDR1 SGHNT and CDR2 YYREEE (reference sequence). The CDR3 loop spans 16 amino acids. CDR3 DNA: TGTGCCAGCAGCTTGGAACCCCAGGGCCCCCTGGGTGGCTACACCTTC. Translated, it gives CASSLEPQGPLGGYTF.

The J gene is TRBJ1-3, the V gene TRBV10-3, with 9 bases fitting TRBD1. The V gene's germline CDR1 is ENHRY and CDR2 SYGVKD. The V gene end was trimmed by 1 base and the J gene end by 0 bases; junction bases not matched to a gene: 1. The CDR3 runs to 16 residues. The DNA for the CDR3 is TGTGCCATCAGTGAGTGGACAGGGGTCTCTGGAAACACCATATATTTT. Its translation is CAISEWTGVSGNTIYF.

V is TRBV7-9 and J is TRBJ1-1; D is ambiguous. Between the trimmed V and J ends, which lost 5 bases and 4 bases, there was a span of 11 bases. Germline values: CDR1 SEHNR, CDR2 FQNEAQ (reference sequence). The CDR3 runs 13 residues. The CDR3 is CASSPRLSTEAFF. CDR3 nucleotide sequence: TGTGCCAGCAGCCCGAGACTGAGCACTGAAGCTTTCTTT.